This entry is about one T cell receptor beta chain. From the reads, TCRdb called clonotypes with MiXCR, one entry per CDR3 protein. The sample shows about 490,000 distinct CDR3 sequences, more than 15% of them seen only once. The trim removed 4 bases at V and 8 bases at J, leaving 7 bases unmatched. The CDR3 is made up of 14 amino acids. CDR1 LGHDT and CDR2 YNNKEL come from the germline V gene (reference sequence). The data stem from a study of T cell repertoires in cytomegalovirus infection. Sample: CD8+ T cells from PBMCs. The gene calls are TRBV3-1 and TRBJ1-2, with 10 bases fitting TRBD1. The receptor was derived from a human donor in good health (CMV status not recorded). Some clones in this sample may be carry-over from other donors' samples. The CDR3, as DNA: TGTGCCAGCAGCCCGGGACAGGGGTCCCCCGGCTACACCTTC. Translating it yields CASSPGQGSPGYTF.